The clone carrying this T cell receptor beta chain was seen at least ten times. Every molecule of TCR cDNA had its own unique molecular identifier. TCRdb recomputed calls from the 5' RACE reads with MiXCR, one row per CDR3 protein. Among approximately 30,000 distinct CDR3 sequences listed, about 10% were seen once. The germline CDR1 and CDR2 sequences are MDHEN and SYDVKM. The V gene lost 1 base and the J gene lost 3 bases, with 6 bases spanning the gap. CDR3 length equals 13 residues. This sample was included in a study of spatial heterogeneity in lung cancer. The overall study: Combinations of a unique TCR and a UMI were tallied in raw reads, and on average each appeared more than ten times.

Time point denoted: blood at routine non-recurrence follow-up after resection. Whole RNA obtained from tumor, nontumor lung or frozen PBMC underwent sequencing without sorting. This specimen consisted of PBMCs, obtained at follow-up. This sequence joins TRBV28 and TRBJ1-1; D is unresolved. This receptor was taken from a female donor with early-stage non-small cell lung cancer. CDR3: CASSLSEDTEAFF. CDR3 DNA: TGTGCCAGCAGTTTATCAGAGGACACTGAAGCTTTCTTT. The full variable domain, its missing parts supplied by reference TRBV28 and TRBJ1-1, is DVKVTQSSRYLVKRTGEKVFLECVQDMDHENMFWYRQDPGLGLRLIYFSYDVKMKEKGDIPEGYSVSREKKERFSLILESASTNQTSMYLCASSLSEDTEAFFGQGTRLTVV.